The entry below gives a single T cell receptor (beta chain) sequence along with its context. Its antigen is not identified. The data derive from a study of blood T cells in healthy people across ages. Study-level results: While age rose, TCR beta diversity per million T cells dropped in a roughly linear way. Expanded clonotype changes were possibly confounded by unknown donor CMV status.

J gave up 3 bases and V 3 bases, and 10 bases lay outside the gene matches. The CDR3 is made up of 17 amino acids. Germline V gene data show CDR1 as SGDLS and CDR2 as YYNGEE. The second PCR ran about 6 to 11 cycles with a sample-barcoded 5' primer and J-beta primers. A template-switch adaptor containing 12 random nucleotides labeled each cDNA molecule. Any given sample supplied a minimum of 3 million CDR3-containing paired-end reads. TCRdb reanalysed the 5' RACE reads using MiXCR and keeps one entry per CDR3 protein. The top ten clones hold about 21% of a sample with about 770,000 distinct CDR3 sequences, more than 40% of them seen once.

The specimen sequenced was blood. This sequence joins TRBV9 and TRBJ2-1, with 9 nucleotides matching TRBD1. This sequence was found in a man aged 55 to 70 in good health. CDR3 protein: CASSGGLGTGNYNEQFF. The CDR3 DNA sequence: TGTGCCAGCAGCGGGGGGCTCGGGACAGGGAACTACAATGAGCAGTTCTTC.